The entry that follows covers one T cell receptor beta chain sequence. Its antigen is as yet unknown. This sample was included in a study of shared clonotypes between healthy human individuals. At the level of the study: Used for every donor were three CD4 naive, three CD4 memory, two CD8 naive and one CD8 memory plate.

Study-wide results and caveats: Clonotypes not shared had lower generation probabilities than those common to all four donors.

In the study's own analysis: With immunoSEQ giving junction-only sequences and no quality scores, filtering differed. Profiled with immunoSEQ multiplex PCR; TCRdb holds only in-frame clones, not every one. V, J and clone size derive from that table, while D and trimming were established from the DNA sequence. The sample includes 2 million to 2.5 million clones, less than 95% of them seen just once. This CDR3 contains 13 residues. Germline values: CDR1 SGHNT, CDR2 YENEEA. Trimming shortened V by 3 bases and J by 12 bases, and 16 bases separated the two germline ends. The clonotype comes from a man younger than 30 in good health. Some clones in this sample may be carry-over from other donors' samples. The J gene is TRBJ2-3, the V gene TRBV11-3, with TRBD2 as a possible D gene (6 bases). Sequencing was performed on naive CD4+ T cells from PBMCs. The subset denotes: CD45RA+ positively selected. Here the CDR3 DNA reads TGTGCCAGCAGCTTGAGGCGGGACGGCCGACAGTATTTT. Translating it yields CASSLRRDGRQYF.